The clone carrying this T cell receptor beta chain showed up just once. Antigen specificity is unknown. These data are taken from a study of T cell responses to AZD1222 COVID-19 vaccine. Study-wide findings and caveats: Without day 14 samples, only post-peak T cell repertoires were studied.

The CDR3 is 14 residues long. From germline, CDR1 is SGHTA and CDR2 FQGNSA. V lost 4 bases, J lost 5 bases, and 14 bases lay in between. Method: immunoSEQ multiplex PCR; TCRdb's copy keeps in-frame clones and lacks some. The sample has over 150,000 clones, about nine tenths seen once. Here the sequenced sample was peripheral blood, taken on day 0 of AZD1222 vaccination. The receptor comes from an adult in good health. The chain employs TRBV7-2 and TRBJ2-5; D unclear. The CDR3 bases are TGTGCCAGCAGCTCGACCCGGTCCCAGGAGACCCAGTACTTC. It specifies CASSSTRSQETQYF.